Included here is one TCR beta chain sequence, with context. Here immunoSEQ multiplex PCR was the method, and the copy in TCRdb shows in-frame clones only, minus some. The table lists around 400,000 clones, approximately 87% of them singletons. The CDR3 runs 15 residues. Trimming removed 10 bases at V and 0 bases at J, with 15 bases between. Germline V gene sequence: CDR1 MRHNA, CDR2 SNTAGT. These data come from a study of blood T cell repertoires in COVID-19. Study information: Both acute and convalescent COVID-19 samples were obtained from the United States, Italy and Spain. The analysed material was cDNA or gDNA that came from T cells, B-cell-depleted T cells, or PBMCs.

Input material: peripheral blood. The chain employs TRBV6-4 and TRBJ1-4; no reliable D call. This sequence was found in an older woman with COVID-19, enrolled during active disease. As DNA, the CDR3 is TGTGCCACCCCCGAGGTCGCAGCAACTAATGAAAAACTGTTTTTT. Encoded protein: CATPEVAATNEKLFF.